These T cell receptor beta chains were read from a single sample in a study of T-cell reconstitution after alpha-beta-depleted transplantation in children. TCRdb passed the PCR reads through MiXCR, listing each CDR3 protein once. Here the sample spans approximately 590,000 distinct CDR3 sequences, 10% being singletons. This specimen consisted of PBMCs from the stem cell graft donor, obtained from the stem cell graft. The receptors derive from a human donor who donated a stem cell graft to a child with acute myeloid leukemia. Both conserved end residues are part of each CDR3. The D gene is left open where the match is weak. For some rows the clone size is stated as once, few or many, or as a class when expanded; others skip it.

v_gene,d_gene,abundance,j_gene,CDR3aa,CDR3nt
TRBV7-9,NA,few,TRBJ2-5,CASSWGPKETQYF,TGTGCCAGCAGTTGGGGTCCTAAAGAGACCCAGTACTTC
TRBV10-3,NA,few,TRBJ1-1,CAISERGMGRSTEAFF,TGTGCCATCAGTGAGCGAGGCATGGGGAGGTCGACTGAAGCTTTCTTT
TRBV28,NA,few,TRBJ1-1,CASSLQDLVMNTEAFF,TGTGCCAGCAGTTTGCAGGATCTTGTCATGAACACTGAAGCTTTCTTT
TRBV24-1,NA,few,TRBJ2-3,CATSPKLDLDTQYF,TGTGCCACCAGCCCCAAACTAGATTTAGATACGCAGTATTTT
TRBV20-1,NA,many,TRBJ2-7,CSAPQQASSYEQYF,TGCAGTGCTCCTCAACAGGCGAGCTCCTACGAGCAGTACTTC
TRBV20-1,TRBD2,few,TRBJ2-7,CCARSGSGSGHEQYF,TGCTGTGCTCGAAGCGGAAGCGGGAGTGGCCACGAGCAGTACTTC
TRBV5-1,TRBD2,many,TRBJ2-1,CASSLSSGVYNEQFF,TGCGCCAGCAGCTTATCTAGCGGGGTCTACAATGAGCAGTTCTTC
TRBV5-4,NA,NA,TRBJ2-1,CASSGAIDEQFF,TGTGCCAGCAGCGGCGCTATAGATGAGCAGTTCTTC
TRBV20-1,NA,many,TRBJ1-1,CSARRLEQFNTEAFF,TGCAGTGCTAGACGATTAGAACAATTCAACACTGAAGCTTTCTTT
TRBV2,NA,NA,TRBJ2-2,CATNRDTNTGELFF,TGTGCCACCAACCGGGACACCAACACCGGGGAGCTGTTTTTT
TRBV27,NA,NA,TRBJ2-2,CASSFEAGRRTGELFF,TGTGCCAGCAGTTTTGAGGCCGGCCGGAGGACCGGGGAGCTGTTTTTT
TRBV3-1,TRBD1,NA,TRBJ1-5,CASSQGGQGNQPQHF,TGTGCCAGCAGCCAAGGAGGACAGGGGAATCAGCCCCAGCATTTT
TRBV6-1,TRBD2,NA,TRBJ2-1,CASSEVTSGRNEQFF,TGTGCCAGCAGTGAAGTGACTAGCGGGAGGAATGAGCAGTTCTTC
TRBV7-9,TRBD2,NA,TRBJ2-7,CASSLLGLADTYEQYF,TGTGCCAGCAGCTTACTGGGACTAGCGGATACCTACGAGCAGTACTTC
TRBV28,NA,many,TRBJ2-7,CASSYPGRFREQYF,TGTGCCAGCAGTTACCCCGGACGGTTCCGGGAGCAGTACTTC
TRBV21-1,NA,many,TRBJ2-7,CASSKDLLRDRECF,TGTGCCAGCAGCAAAGACCTTCTCAGGGACAGGGAATGCTTC
TRBV12-3/TRBV12-4,TRBD1,NA,TRBJ1-2,CASKGAVHSNYGYTF,TGTGCCAGCAAGGGGGCAGTCCATTCTAACTATGGCTACACCTTC
TRBV20-1,NA,NA,TRBJ2-7,CSAAPGRVVEQYF,TGCAGTGCCGCTCCGGGACGGGTTGTCGAGCAGTACTTC
TRBV12-3/TRBV12-4,NA,many,TRBJ1-5,CASGMRGYNQPQHF,TGTGCCAGCGGAATGAGGGGGTACAATCAGCCCCAGCATTTT
TRBV10-3,NA,many,TRBJ2-1,CAISAGLGRGEQFF,TGTGCCATCAGTGCGGGACTGGGACGGGGTGAGCAGTTCTTC
TRBV7-2,NA,many,TRBJ2-1,CASSLGRGTVNEQFF,TGTGCCAGCAGCCTTGGGAGGGGGACCGTCAATGAGCAGTTCTTC
TRBV12-3/TRBV12-4,TRBD2,few,TRBJ2-1,CASSLGGGRVLGQFF,TGTGCCAGCAGTTTAGGCGGCGGGAGGGTCCTGGGGCAGTTCTTC
TRBV20-1,NA,many,TRBJ1-5,CSGDTGNQPQHF,TGCAGCGGGGACACTGGCAATCAGCCCCAGCATTTT
TRBV7-8,NA,many,TRBJ2-5,CASSLVTGLQETQYF,TGTGCCAGCAGCTTAGTGACTGGGCTGCAAGAGACCCAGTACTTC
TRBV18,TRBD1,NA,TRBJ2-3,CASSPTGEDTQYF,TGTGCCAGCTCACCCACAGGGGAGGATACGCAGTATTTT
TRBV20-1,NA,NA,TRBJ2-1,CSATGVATYNEQFF,TGCAGTGCTACAGGGGTAGCCACCTACAATGAGCAGTTCTTC
TRBV6-2/TRBV6-3,TRBD2,few,TRBJ2-1,CASSPQMTSNNEQFF,TGTGCCAGCAGCCCCCAGATGACTAGCAACAATGAGCAGTTCTTC
TRBV6-1,NA,few,TRBJ2-7,CASQKHGTNPPYEQYF,TGTGCCAGCCAAAAACACGGGACGAACCCCCCCTACGAGCAGTACTTC
TRBV10-3,TRBD2,many,TRBJ2-5,CAISASGSGQETQYF,TGTGCCATCAGTGCCAGCGGGAGTGGTCAAGAGACCCAGTACTTC
TRBV27,TRBD1,many,TRBJ1-1,CASSLGQGANKKAFF,TGTGCCAGCAGTTTAGGACAGGGAGCCAACAAGAAAGCTTTCTTT
TRBV27,NA,few,TRBJ2-1,CASSSLTRYNEQFF,TGTGCCAGCAGTTCCCTGACTAGGTACAATGAGCAGTTCTTC
TRBV7-9,TRBD1,NA,TRBJ2-1,CASSAAGTAYNEQFF,TGTGCCAGCAGCGCGGCCGGGACAGCTTACAATGAGCAGTTCTTC
TRBV7-9,TRBD2,many,TRBJ2-3,CASSFNSGGPSDTQYF,TGTGCCAGCAGCTTTAATTCGGGAGGGCCTTCGGATACGCAGTATTTT